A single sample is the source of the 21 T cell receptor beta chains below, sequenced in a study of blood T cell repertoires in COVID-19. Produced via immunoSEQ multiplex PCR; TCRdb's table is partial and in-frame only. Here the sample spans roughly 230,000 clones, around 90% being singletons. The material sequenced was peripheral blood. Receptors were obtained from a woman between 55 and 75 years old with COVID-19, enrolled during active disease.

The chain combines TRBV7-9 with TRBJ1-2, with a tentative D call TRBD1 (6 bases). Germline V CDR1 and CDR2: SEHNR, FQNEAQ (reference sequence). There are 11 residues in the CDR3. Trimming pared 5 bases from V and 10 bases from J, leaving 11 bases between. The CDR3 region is CASSQQGVYTF. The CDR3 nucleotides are TGTGCCAGCAGCCAACAGGGCGTCTACACCTTC.

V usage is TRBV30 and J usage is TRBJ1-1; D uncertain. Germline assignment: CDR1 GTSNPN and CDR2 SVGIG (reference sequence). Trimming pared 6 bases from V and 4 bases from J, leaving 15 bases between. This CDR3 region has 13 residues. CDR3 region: CACWSPRGTEAFF. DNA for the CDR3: TGTGCCTGTTGGTCCCCTCGGGGCACTGAAGCTTTCTTT.

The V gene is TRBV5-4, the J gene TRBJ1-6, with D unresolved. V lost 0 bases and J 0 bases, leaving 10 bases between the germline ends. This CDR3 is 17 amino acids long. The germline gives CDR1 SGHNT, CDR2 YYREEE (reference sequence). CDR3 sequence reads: CASSLGSTSSYNSPLHF. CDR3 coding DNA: TGTGCCAGCAGCTTGGGGTCGACTAGCTCCTATAATTCACCCCTCCACTTT. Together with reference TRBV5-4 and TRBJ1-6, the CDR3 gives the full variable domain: ETGVTQSPTHLIKTRGQQVTLRCSSQSGHNTVSWYQQALGQGPQFIFQYYREEENGRGNFPPRFSGLQFPNYSSELNVNALELDDSALYLCASSLGSTSSYNSPLHFGNGTRLTVT.

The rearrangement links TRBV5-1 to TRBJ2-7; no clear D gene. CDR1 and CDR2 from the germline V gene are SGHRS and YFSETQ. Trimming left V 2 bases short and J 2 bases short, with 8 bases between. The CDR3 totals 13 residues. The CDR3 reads CASSLGRPYEQYF. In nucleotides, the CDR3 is TGCGCCAGCAGCTTAGGCAGGCCCTACGAGCAGTACTTC.

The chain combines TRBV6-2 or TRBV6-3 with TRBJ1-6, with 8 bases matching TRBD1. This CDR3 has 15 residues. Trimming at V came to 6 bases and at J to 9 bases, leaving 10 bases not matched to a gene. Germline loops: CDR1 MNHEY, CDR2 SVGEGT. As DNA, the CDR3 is TGTGCCAGCAGCCAGACAGGGGTTGTGGGTTCACCCCTCCACTTT. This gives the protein CASSQTGVVGSPLHF.

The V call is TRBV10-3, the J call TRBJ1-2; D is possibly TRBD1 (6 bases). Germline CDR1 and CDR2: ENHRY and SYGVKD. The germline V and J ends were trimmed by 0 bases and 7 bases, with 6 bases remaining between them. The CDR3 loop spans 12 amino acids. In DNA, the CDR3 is TGTGCCATCAGTGAGTCAGGGGGTGGCTACACCTTC. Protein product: CAISESGGGYTF.

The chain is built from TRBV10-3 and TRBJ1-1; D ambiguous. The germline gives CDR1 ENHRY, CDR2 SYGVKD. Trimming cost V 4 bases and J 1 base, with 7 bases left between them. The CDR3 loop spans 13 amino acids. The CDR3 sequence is CAISGAGNTEAFF. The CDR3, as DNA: TGTGCCATCAGTGGGGCAGGGAACACTGAAGCTTTCTTT.

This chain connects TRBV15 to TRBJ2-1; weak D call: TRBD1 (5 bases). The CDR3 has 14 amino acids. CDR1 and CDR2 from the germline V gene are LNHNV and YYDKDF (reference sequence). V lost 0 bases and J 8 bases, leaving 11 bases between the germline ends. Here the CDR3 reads CATSRESRADEQFF. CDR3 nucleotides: TGTGCCACCAGCAGAGAGTCCAGGGCCGATGAGCAGTTCTTC.

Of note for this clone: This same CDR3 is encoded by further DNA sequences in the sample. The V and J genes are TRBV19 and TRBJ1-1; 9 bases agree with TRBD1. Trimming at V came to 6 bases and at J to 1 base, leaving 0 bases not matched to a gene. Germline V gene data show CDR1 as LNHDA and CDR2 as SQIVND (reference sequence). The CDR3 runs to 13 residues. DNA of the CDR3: TGTGCCAGTAGGACAGGGGGGAACACTGAAGCTTTCTTT. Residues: CASRTGGNTEAFF.

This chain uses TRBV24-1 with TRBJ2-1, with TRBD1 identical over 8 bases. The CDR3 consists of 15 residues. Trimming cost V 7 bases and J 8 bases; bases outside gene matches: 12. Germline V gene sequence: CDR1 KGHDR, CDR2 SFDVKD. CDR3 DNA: TGTGCCACCAGCTACTCGACAGGGGTCCATGATGAGCAGTTCTTC. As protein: CATSYSTGVHDEQFF.

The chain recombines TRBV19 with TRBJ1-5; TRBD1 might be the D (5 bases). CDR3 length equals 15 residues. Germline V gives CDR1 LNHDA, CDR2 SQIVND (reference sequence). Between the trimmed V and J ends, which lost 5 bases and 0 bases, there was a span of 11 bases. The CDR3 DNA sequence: TGTGCCAGTAGTTGGGGCCTTTATAGCAATCAGCCCCAGCATTTT. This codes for CASSWGLYSNQPQHF. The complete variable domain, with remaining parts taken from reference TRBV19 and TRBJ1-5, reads DGGITQSPKYLFRKEGQNVTLSCEQNLNHDAMYWYRQDPGQGLRLIYYSQIVNDFQKGDIAEGYSVSREKKESFPLTVTSAQKNPTAFYLCASSWGLYSNQPQHFGDGTRLSIL.

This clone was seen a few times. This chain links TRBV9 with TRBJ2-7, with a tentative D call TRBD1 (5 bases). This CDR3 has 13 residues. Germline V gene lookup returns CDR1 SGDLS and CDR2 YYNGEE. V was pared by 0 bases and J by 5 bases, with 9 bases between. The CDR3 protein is CASSVGQLHEQYF. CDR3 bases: TGTGCCAGCAGCGTAGGACAGCTTCACGAGCAGTACTTC. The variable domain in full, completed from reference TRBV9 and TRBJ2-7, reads DSGVTQTPKHLITATGQRVTLRCSPRSGDLSVYWYQQSLDQGLQFLIQYYNGEERAKGNILERFSAQQFPDLHSELNLSSLELGDSALYFCASSVGQLHEQYFGPGTRLTVT.

The CDR3 sequence: CASRRQGRTRNEQFF. The CDR3, as DNA: TGTGCCAGTAGAAGACAGGGGCGAACACGGAATGAGCAGTTCTTC. This rearrangement joins TRBV19 to TRBJ2-1, with 8 bases that match TRBD1. The length of the CDR3 is 15 residues. J lost 7 bases, V lost 6 bases, and 11 bases had no gene match. Germline V gives CDR1 LNHDA, CDR2 SQIVND (reference sequence).

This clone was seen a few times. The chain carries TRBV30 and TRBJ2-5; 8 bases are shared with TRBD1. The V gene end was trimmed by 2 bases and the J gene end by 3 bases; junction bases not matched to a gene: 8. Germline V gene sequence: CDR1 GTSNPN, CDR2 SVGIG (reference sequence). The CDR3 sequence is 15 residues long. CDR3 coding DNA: TGTGCCTGGAGTCCCGGGACAGGTCGGAAAGAGACCCAGTACTTC. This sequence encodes CAWSPGTGRKETQYF.

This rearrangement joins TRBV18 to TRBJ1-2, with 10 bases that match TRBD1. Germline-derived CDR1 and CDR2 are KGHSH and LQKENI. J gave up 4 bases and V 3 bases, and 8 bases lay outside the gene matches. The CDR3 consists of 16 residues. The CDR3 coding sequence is TGTGCCAGCTCACCCGACAGGGGGCGGCGTGCCTATGGCTACACCTTC. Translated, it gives CASSPDRGRRAYGYTF. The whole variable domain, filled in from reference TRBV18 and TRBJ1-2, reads NAGVMQNPRHLVRRRGQEARLRCSPMKGHSHVYWYRQLPEEGLKFMVYLQKENIIDESGMPKERFSAEFPKEGPSILRIQQVVRGDSAAYFCASSPDRGRRAYGYTFGSGTRLTVV.

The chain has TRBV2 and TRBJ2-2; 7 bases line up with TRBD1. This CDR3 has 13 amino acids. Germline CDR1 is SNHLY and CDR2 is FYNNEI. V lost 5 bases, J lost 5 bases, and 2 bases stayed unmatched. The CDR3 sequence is CASSTQGTGELFF. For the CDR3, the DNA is TGTGCCAGCAGTACACAGGGGACCGGGGAGCTGTTTTTT.

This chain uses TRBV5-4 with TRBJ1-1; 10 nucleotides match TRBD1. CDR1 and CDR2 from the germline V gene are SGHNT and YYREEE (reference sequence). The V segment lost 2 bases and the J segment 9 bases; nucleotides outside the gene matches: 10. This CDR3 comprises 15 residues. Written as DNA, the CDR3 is TGTGCCAGCAGCTTTTCCGGGACAGGGGCGGTCCAAGCTTTCTTT. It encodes CASSFSGTGAVQAFF.

In nucleotides, the CDR3 is TGTGCCAGCAGCCAAACCCCCATGGGACAGGGGAGTTTTCAGCCCCAGCATTTT. Translated, it gives CASSQTPMGQGSFQPQHF. V usage is TRBV4-2 and J usage is TRBJ1-5; 10 bases line up with TRBD1. This CDR3 has 18 residues. The V gene end was trimmed by 2 bases and the J gene end by 6 bases; junction bases not matched to a gene: 13. In germline, CDR1 is LGHNA, CDR2 YNFKEQ.

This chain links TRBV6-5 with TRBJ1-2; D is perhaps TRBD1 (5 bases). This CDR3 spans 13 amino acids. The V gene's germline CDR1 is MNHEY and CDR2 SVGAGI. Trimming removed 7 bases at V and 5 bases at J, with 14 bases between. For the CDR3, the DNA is TGTGCCAGCACCACGTCGGCAGGGTATGGCTACACCTTC. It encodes CASTTSAGYGYTF.

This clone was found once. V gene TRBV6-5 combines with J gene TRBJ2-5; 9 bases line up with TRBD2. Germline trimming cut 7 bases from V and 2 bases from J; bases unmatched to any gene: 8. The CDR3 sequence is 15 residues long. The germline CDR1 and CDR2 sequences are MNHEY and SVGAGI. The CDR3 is CASITLAGTQETQYF. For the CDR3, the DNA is TGTGCCAGCATTACCCTAGCGGGGACACAAGAGACCCAGTACTTC.

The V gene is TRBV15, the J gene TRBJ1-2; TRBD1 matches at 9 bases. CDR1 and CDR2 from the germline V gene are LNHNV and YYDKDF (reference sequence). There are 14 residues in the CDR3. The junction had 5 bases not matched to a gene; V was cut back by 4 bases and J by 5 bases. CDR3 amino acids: CATSTGTGSYGYTF. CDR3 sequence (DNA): TGTGCCACCAGCACCGGGACAGGGTCATATGGCTACACCTTC.